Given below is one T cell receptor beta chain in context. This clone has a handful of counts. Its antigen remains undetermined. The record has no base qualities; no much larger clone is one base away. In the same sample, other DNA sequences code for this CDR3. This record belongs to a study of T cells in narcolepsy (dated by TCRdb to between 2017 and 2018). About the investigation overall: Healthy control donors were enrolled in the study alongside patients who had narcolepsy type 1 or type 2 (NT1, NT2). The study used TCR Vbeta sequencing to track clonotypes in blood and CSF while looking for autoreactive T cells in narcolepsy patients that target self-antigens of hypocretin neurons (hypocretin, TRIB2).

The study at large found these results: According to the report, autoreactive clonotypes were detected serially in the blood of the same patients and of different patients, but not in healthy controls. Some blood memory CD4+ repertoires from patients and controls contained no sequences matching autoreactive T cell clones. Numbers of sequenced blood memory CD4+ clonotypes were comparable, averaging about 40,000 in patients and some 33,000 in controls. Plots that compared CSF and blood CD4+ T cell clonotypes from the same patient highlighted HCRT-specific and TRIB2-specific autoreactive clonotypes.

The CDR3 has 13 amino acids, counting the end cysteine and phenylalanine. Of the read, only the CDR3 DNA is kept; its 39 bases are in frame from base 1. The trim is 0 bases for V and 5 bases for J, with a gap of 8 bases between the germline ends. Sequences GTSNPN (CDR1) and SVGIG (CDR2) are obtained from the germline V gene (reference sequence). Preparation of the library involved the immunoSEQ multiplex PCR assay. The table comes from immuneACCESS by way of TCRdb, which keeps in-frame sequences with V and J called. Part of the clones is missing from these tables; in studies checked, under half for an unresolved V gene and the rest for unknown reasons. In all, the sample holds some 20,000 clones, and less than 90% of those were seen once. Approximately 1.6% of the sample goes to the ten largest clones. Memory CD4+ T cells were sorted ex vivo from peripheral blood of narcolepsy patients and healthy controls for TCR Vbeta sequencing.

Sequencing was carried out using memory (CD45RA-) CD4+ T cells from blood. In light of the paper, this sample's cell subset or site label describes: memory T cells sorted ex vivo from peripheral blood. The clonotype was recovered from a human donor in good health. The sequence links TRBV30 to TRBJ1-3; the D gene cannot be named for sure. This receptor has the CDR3 CAWSVNGRNTIYF. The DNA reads TGTGCCTGGAGTGTGAACGGTAGAAACACCATATATTTT.